This is a list of T cell receptor beta chains from one sample in a study of blood T cell repertoires in COVID-19. The protocol was immunoSEQ multiplex PCR, while the TCRdb copy is restricted to in-frame clones and leaves out a portion. This table holds some 250,000 clones, about 76% found once. Sequencing was performed on peripheral blood. The source of these receptors is a woman aged 60-75 years with active or convalescent COVID-19. Both conserved end residues are part of each CDR3. The D gene is left open where the match is weak. Size is stated for part of the rows, as once, few or many counts, or as a class when the clone is expanded.

j_call d_call v_call clone_size cdr3_aa cdr3_nt
TRBJ2-1 TRBD2 TRBV19 NA CASSMGLAGQYEQFF TGTGCCAGTAGTATGGGGCTAGCGGGGCAGTATGAGCAGTTCTTC
TRBJ1-1 NA TRBV20-1 few CSASQGREAFF TGCAGTGCTTCTCAGGGGCGTGAAGCTTTCTTT
TRBJ1-2 NA TRBV21-1 NA CASSKVDRGNYGYTF TGTGCCAGCAGCAAAGTCGACAGGGGGAACTATGGCTACACCTTC
TRBJ2-1 NA TRBV19 NA CASSIGRNNEQFF TGTGCCAGTAGTATCGGCAGGAACAATGAGCAGTTCTTC
TRBJ2-2 NA TRBV2 NA CASSVRGASNTGELFF TGTGCCAGCAGCGTCAGGGGGGCGTCTAACACCGGGGAGCTGTTTTTT
TRBJ2-3 NA TRBV7-6 NA CASSLTVRAAGITDTQYF TGTGCCAGCAGCCTAACGGTGAGGGCTGCGGGGATCACAGATACGCAGTATTTT
TRBJ1-6 NA TRBV7-2 NA CASSLLTGRSYNSPLHF TGTGCCAGCAGCTTACTGACAGGCCGCTCCTATAATTCACCCCTCCACTTT
TRBJ2-5 TRBD1 TRBV13 NA CASSWDRETQYF TGTGCCAGCAGCTGGGACAGAGAGACCCAGTACTTC
TRBJ2-5 TRBD2 TRBV2 NA CASNRLAGGGTQYF TGTGCCAGCAATCGACTAGCGGGGGGTGGGACCCAGTACTTC
TRBJ2-2 NA TRBV5-1 NA CASSLGQGGATGELFF TGCGCCAGCAGCTTGGGACAGGGCGGGGCCACCGGGGAGCTGTTTTTT
TRBJ2-7 NA TRBV21-1 NA CASLNNGGLEQYF TGTGCCAGCTTAAACAACGGGGGGCTCGAGCAGTACTTC
TRBJ2-7 NA TRBV11-2 NA CASSPFRGNEQYF TGTGCCAGCAGCCCATTTAGGGGAAACGAGCAGTACTTC
TRBJ2-1 NA TRBV27 NA CASSLRGSYNEQFF TGTGCCAGCAGTTTACGGGGTTCCTACAATGAGCAGTTCTTC
TRBJ2-1 NA TRBV3-1/TRBV3-2 NA CASSQQVYNEQFF TGTGCCAGCAGCCAACAGGTTTACAATGAGCAGTTCTTC
TRBJ1-1 NA TRBV9 NA CASSVDWTNTEAFF TGTGCCAGCAGCGTCGACTGGACTAACACTGAAGCTTTCTTT
TRBJ2-7 TRBD2 TRBV7-6 NA CASSLDLAGGAYEQYF TGTGCCAGCAGCTTGGATCTAGCGGGGGGTGCCTACGAGCAGTACTTC
TRBJ1-1 TRBD1 TRBV18 NA CASSPLGTGGTEAFF TGTGCCAGCTCACCGCTTGGGACAGGGGGCACTGAAGCTTTCTTT
TRBJ2-1 TRBD1 TRBV9 NA CASSVWTGEYNEQFF TGTGCCAGCAGCGTTTGGACAGGGGAATACAATGAGCAGTTCTTC
TRBJ1-6 NA TRBV7-2 NA CASSLGEGFRSPLHF TGTGCCAGCAGCTTAGGGGAGGGGTTTAGGTCACCCCTCCACTTT
TRBJ1-1 TRBD1 TRBV30 NA CAWSTIRQGWSGNTEAFF TGTGCCTGGAGTACCATTCGACAGGGATGGAGTGGGAACACTGAAGCTTTCTTT
TRBJ2-7 NA TRBV18 NA CASSPPETYEQYF TGTGCCAGCTCACCACCCGAGACCTACGAGCAGTACTTC
TRBJ1-2 NA TRBV6-1 NA CASSDGGGRDYGYTF TGTGCCAGCAGTGATGGGGGGGGGAGGGACTATGGCTACACCTTC
TRBJ1-2 NA TRBV6-1 NA CASSERDYGYTF TGTGCCAGCAGTGAGCGGGACTATGGCTACACCTTC
TRBJ2-1 NA TRBV7-9 NA CASSLVGAQQFF TGTGCCAGCAGCTTAGTGGGGGCCCAGCAGTTCTTC
TRBJ2-2 NA TRBV5-1 NA CASSSSGLYTGELFF TGCGCCAGCAGCTCCTCGGGACTCTACACCGGGGAGCTGTTTTTT
TRBJ2-7 TRBD1 TRBV7-2 NA CASSLGFPYGTVKDEQYF TGTGCCAGCAGCTTAGGCTTCCCGTACGGGACAGTTAAGGACGAGCAGTACTTC
TRBJ1-4 TRBD1 TRBV18 NA CASSPVPGQGANEKLFF TGTGCCAGCTCACCCGTCCCGGGACAGGGCGCTAATGAAAAACTGTTTTTT
TRBJ2-5 TRBD1 TRBV14 many CASSPTGVSQETQYF TGTGCCAGCAGCCCGACAGGGGTCTCCCAAGAGACCCAGTACTTC
TRBJ2-1 TRBD2 TRBV27 NA CASSQRGGAAEQFF TGTGCCAGCAGCCAACGGGGGGGGGCTGCTGAGCAGTTCTTC
TRBJ2-3 NA TRBV28 NA CASSQRGYPSAHTQYF TGTGCCAGCAGCCAAAGGGGCTATCCGAGTGCGCATACGCAGTATTTT
TRBJ2-1 NA TRBV7-9 NA CASSLQKQGPDYNEQFF TGTGCCAGCAGCCTCCAAAAACAGGGACCAGATTACAATGAGCAGTTCTTC
TRBJ2-1 NA TRBV21-1 NA CASRGTGEQFF TGTGCCAGCAGAGGAACGGGAGAGCAGTTCTTC
TRBJ2-7 TRBD2 TRBV4-3 NA CASSQKTGTSGEVYEQYF TGCGCCAGCAGCCAGAAAACAGGGACTAGCGGGGAAGTTTACGAGCAGTACTTC
TRBJ2-2 NA TRBV3-1/TRBV3-2 NA CASSPGGELFF TGTGCCAGCAGTCCCGGCGGGGAGCTGTTTTTT
TRBJ1-6 TRBD1 TRBV5-1 NA CASSIRTGKNSPLHF TGCGCCAGCAGCATAAGGACAGGGAAGAATTCACCCCTCCACTTT
TRBJ2-2 TRBD1 TRBV6-6 NA CASSYLQGGTGELFF TGTGCCAGCAGTTACCTACAGGGGGGCACCGGGGAGCTGTTTTTT
TRBJ2-5 NA TRBV14 NA CASSQGGTKETQYF TGTGCCAGCAGCCAAGGGGGCACGAAAGAGACCCAGTACTTC
TRBJ2-1 TRBD2 TRBV7-2 NA CASSWGLAASNEQFF TGTGCCAGCAGCTGGGGACTAGCCGCTTCAAATGAGCAGTTCTTC
TRBJ1-2 NA TRBV27 NA CASSPRLTDGYTF TGTGCCAGCAGTCCTCGACTGACAGATGGCTACACCTTC
TRBJ2-2 TRBD2 TRBV7-3 NA CASSLFPGLAGGRAGELFF TGTGCCAGCAGCCTCTTTCCGGGACTAGCGGGGGGTAGAGCCGGGGAGCTGTTTTTT
TRBJ2-4 TRBD2 TRBV3-1/TRBV3-2 NA CASSQALGGARAKNIQYF TGTGCCAGCAGCCAAGCCTTGGGAGGGGCACGGGCCAAAAACATTCAGTACTTC
TRBJ2-1 NA TRBV19 NA CATSTGSSEQFF TGTGCCACCTCAACAGGGTCTAGCGAGCAGTTCTTC
TRBJ2-7 TRBD1 TRBV19 NA CASSIGRGPSYEQYF TGTGCCAGTAGTATAGGCAGGGGGCCCTCCTACGAGCAGTACTTC
TRBJ2-1 NA TRBV9 NA CASSSQGGRESEQFF TGTGCCAGCAGCAGCCAAGGGGGCCGGGAGAGTGAGCAGTTCTTC
TRBJ1-2 NA TRBV10-3 NA CAISELAREAGYTF TGTGCCATCAGTGAGTTAGCTCGGGAGGCTGGCTACACCTTC
TRBJ1-1 NA TRBV11-3 NA CASSLEGPEGNTEAFF TGTGCCAGCAGCTTAGAGGGACCGGAGGGAAACACTGAAGCTTTCTTT
TRBJ1-5 TRBD1 TRBV19 NA CASSMGRGSSNQPQHF TGTGCCAGTAGTATGGGCAGGGGGAGTAGCAATCAGCCCCAGCATTTT
TRBJ2-7 NA TRBV9 NA CASSVATEPTYEQYF TGTGCCAGCAGCGTAGCTACCGAACCGACCTACGAGCAGTACTTC
TRBJ2-1 TRBD2 TRBV19 NA CASSVWRTSGGNEQFF TGTGCCAGTAGTGTGTGGCGGACTAGCGGGGGGAATGAGCAGTTCTTC
TRBJ2-1 TRBD2 TRBV10-3 NA CAISLSGGYNEQFF TGTGCCATTTCCCTCAGCGGGGGCTACAATGAGCAGTTCTTC